This T cell receptor (beta chain) appears in the sequencing data of a study of shared T cell receptors in the human thymus. Measured with immunoSEQ multiplex PCR; TCRdb has only the in-frame clones, and not every one. The data hold about 610,000 clones, with around 87% observed a single time. This sample also belongs to another study, concerning human thymus T cells. That source notes: Serving as donors were healthy Finnish infants, each of whom was having open corrective surgery for congenital heart defects. Thymus tissue for the work was resected from patients undergoing corrective heart surgery. Thymic and blood repertoires showed apparently biased V and J gene usage. What related research reported was that thymic repertoires overlapped highly among unrelated individuals.

The sequenced material came from thymocytes. This clonotype originated in a boy under two years old with a congenital heart defect.

DNA for the CDR3: TGTGCCAGCAGCCAAGGTACCGACAGGAAATACGAGCAGTACTTC. Its protein product is CASSQGTDRKYEQYF. The V gene is TRBV14, the J gene TRBJ2-7, with D perhaps TRBD1 (6 bases). With 1 base removed from V and 4 bases from J, the gap between germline ends came to 14 bases. Germline V gives CDR1 SGHDN, CDR2 FVKESK. The CDR3 has 15 residues.